This TCR beta chain was profiled in a study of blood T cells in healthy people across ages. The use of a sample-barcoded 5' primer and a J-beta primer mix characterized a second PCR of roughly 6 to 11 cycles. TCRdb called the 5' RACE reads again in MiXCR, with one record for every CDR3 protein. Here the sample spans about 1.6 million distinct CDR3 sequences, roughly 32% being singletons. The CDR3 loop spans 17 amino acids. The V gene's germline CDR1 is MNHEY and CDR2 SVGAGI. V was trimmed by 0 bases and J by 4 bases, leaving 18 bases between them. J is TRBJ2-5 and V is TRBV6-5; D might be TRBD1 (5 bases). The sequencing sample was made of blood. The sequence derives from a woman aged 30 to 39 in good health. The CDR3 reads CASSYSSFNLGPETQYF. CDR3 coding DNA: TGTGCCAGCAGTTACTCGAGTTTTAATCTGGGGCCAGAGACCCAGTACTTC.